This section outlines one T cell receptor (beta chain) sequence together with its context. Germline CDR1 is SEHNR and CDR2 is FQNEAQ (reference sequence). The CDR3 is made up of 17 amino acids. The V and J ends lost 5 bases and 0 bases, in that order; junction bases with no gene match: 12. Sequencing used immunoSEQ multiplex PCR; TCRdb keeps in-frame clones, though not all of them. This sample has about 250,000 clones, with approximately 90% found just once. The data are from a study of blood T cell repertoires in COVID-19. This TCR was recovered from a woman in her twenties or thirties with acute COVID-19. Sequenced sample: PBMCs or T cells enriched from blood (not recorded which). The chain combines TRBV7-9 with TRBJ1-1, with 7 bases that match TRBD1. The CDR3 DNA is TGTGCCAGCAGCGGACGACAGGGATTGACTTTGAACACTGAAGCTTTCTTT. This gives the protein CASSGRQGLTLNTEAFF.